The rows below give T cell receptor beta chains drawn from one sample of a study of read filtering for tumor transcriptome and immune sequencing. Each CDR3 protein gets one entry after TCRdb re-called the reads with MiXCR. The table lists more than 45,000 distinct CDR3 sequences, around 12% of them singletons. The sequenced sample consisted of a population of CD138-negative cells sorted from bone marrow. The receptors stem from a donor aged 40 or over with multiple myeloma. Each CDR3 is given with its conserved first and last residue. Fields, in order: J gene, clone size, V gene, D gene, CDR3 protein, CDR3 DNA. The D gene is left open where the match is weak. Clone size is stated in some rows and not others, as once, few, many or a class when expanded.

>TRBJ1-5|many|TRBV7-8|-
CASSRNGNQPQHF
TGTGCCAGCAGCCGGAATGGCAATCAGCCCCAGCATTTT
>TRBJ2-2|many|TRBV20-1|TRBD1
CSATGTGFPGELFF
TGCAGTGCCACCGGGACAGGGTTCCCCGGGGAGCTGTTTTTT
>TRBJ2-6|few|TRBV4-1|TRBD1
CASSQEQGLGANVLTF
TGCGCCAGCAGCCAAGAACAGGGGCTTGGGGCCAACGTCCTGACTTTC
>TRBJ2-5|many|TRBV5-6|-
CASSPRAGLETQYF
TGTGCCAGCAGCCCCCGGGCGGGCTTAGAGACCCAGTACTTC
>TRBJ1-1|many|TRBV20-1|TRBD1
CSVTGGLYTEAFF
TGCAGTGTGACAGGGGGATTGTACACTGAAGCTTTCTTT
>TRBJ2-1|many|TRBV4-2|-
CASSQERIGGWETWARTYNEQFF
TGTGCCAGCAGCCAAGAACGCATAGGGGGGTGGGAGACGTGGGCCCGTACCTACAATGAGCAGTTCTTC
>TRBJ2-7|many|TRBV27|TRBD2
CASYSGTYEQYF
TGTGCCAGCTATAGCGGGACCTACGAGCAGTACTTC
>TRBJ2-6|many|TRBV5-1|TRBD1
CASSQTGISGANVLTF
TGCGCCAGCAGCCAGACAGGGATCTCTGGGGCCAACGTCCTGACTTTC
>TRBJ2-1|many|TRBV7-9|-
CASSLEGFRDEQFF
TGTGCCAGCAGCTTAGAAGGGTTTCGGGATGAGCAGTTCTTC
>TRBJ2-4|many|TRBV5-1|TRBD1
CASSSQTGKVDIQYF
TGCGCCAGCAGCTCCCAGACAGGGAAGGTCGACATTCAGTACTTC
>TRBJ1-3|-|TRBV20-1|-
CSAAIGNTIYF
TGCAGTGCTGCTATAGGAAACACCATATATTTT
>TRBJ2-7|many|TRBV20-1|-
CSARDMGYSPTYEQYF
TGCAGTGCTAGAGATATGGGGTACTCCCCAACCTACGAGCAGTACTTC
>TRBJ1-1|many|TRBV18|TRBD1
CASSPYSGTGGAEAFF
TGTGCCAGCTCACCCTATTCCGGGACAGGTGGGGCTGAAGCTTTCTTT
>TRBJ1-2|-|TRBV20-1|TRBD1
CSARGTGGGWYGYTF
TGCAGTGCTAGGGGGACAGGGGGCGGTTGGTATGGCTACACCTTC
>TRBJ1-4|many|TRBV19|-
CASKGPAPNEKLFF
TGTGCCAGTAAGGGGCCAGCGCCTAATGAAAAACTGTTTTTT
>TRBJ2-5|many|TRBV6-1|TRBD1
CASTPTGTAQETQYF
TGTGCCAGCACCCCCACCGGGACAGCCCAAGAGACCCAGTACTTC
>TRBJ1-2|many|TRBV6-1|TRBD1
CASRRYGQGYGYTF
TGTGCCAGCAGAAGATACGGACAGGGCTATGGCTACACCTTC
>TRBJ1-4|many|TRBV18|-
CASSPINGANEKLFF
TGTGCCAGCTCACCGATCAACGGGGCTAATGAAAAACTGTTTTTT
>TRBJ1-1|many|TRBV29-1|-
CSVVLPGGQNTEAFF
TGCAGCGTCGTTTTGCCGGGGGGTCAAAACACTGAAGCTTTCTTT
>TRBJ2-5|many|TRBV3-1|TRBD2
CASSQGLAGSEETQYF
TGTGCCAGCAGCCAGGGACTAGCGGGGTCTGAAGAGACCCAGTACTTC
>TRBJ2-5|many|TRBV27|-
CASSSQLPGVDGETQYF
TGTGCCAGCAGTTCTCAACTGCCCGGAGTTGACGGGGAGACCCAGTACTTC
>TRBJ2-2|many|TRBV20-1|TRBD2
CSAFPGGWTGELFF
TGCAGTGCTTTCCCGGGAGGATGGACCGGGGAGCTGTTTTTT
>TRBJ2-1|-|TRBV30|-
CASVYRRNEQFF
TGTGCCTCCGTGTACAGGCGGAATGAGCAGTTCTTC
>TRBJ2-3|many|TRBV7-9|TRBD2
CASISWTSGGAGDTQYF
TGTGCCAGCATCTCATGGACTAGCGGGGGGGCAGGAGATACGCAGTATTTT
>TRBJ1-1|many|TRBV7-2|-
CASSFSREEAFF
TGTGCCAGCAGCTTCTCCCGGGAAGAGGCTTTCTTT
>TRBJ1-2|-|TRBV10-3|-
CAISESGDGYTF
TGTGCCATCAGTGAGTCGGGGGATGGCTACACCTTC
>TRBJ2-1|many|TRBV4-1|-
CASSQGRGLTYNEQFF
TGCGCCAGCAGCCAAGGACGGGGGTTGACCTACAATGAGCAGTTCTTC
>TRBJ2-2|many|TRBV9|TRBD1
CASSPRDSQPGELFF
TGTGCCAGCAGCCCGAGGGACAGTCAACCCGGGGAGCTGTTTTTT
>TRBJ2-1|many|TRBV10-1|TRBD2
CASSESSSGGFSDEQFF
TGCGCCAGCAGTGAGTCGTCTAGCGGGGGATTTTCGGATGAGCAGTTCTTC
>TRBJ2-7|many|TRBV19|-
CASSKSGTAAYEQYF
TGTGCCAGTAGTAAGTCCGGGACTGCCGCCTACGAGCAGTACTTC
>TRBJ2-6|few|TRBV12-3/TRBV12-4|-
CASSLRPLLSRGTDISGANVLTF
TGTGCCAGCAGTTTAAGGCCACTTCTGTCCAGGGGAACTGATATCTCTGGGGCCAACGTCCTGACTTTC
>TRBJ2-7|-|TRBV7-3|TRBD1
CASSNGPPTGGGEQYF
TGTGCCAGCAGCAATGGGCCCCCGACAGGGGGGGGGGAGCAGTACTTC
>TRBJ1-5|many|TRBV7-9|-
CASSLEGENQPQHF
TGTGCCAGCAGCTTAGAAGGTGAAAATCAGCCCCAGCATTTT
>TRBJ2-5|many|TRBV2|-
CASSGPGQETQYF
TGTGCCAGCAGTGGCCCGGGACAAGAGACCCAGTACTTC
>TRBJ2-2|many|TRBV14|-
CASSRLQGHTGELFF
TGTGCCAGCAGCCGATTACAGGGTCACACCGGGGAGCTGTTTTTT
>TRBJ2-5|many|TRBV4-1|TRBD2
CASSPRGLAVQETQYF
TGCGCCAGCAGCCCCAGGGGACTAGCGGTCCAAGAGACCCAGTACTTC
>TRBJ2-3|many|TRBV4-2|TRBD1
CASSQGGTGYF
TGTGCCAGCAGCCAAGGGGGGACAGGCTATTTT
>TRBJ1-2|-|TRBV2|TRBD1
CASNGQGAIYGYTF
TGTGCCAGCAACGGACAGGGGGCGATCTATGGCTACACCTTC
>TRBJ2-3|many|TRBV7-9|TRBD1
CASSLRTGADTQYF
TGTGCCAGCAGCTTACGGACAGGGGCGGATACGCAGTATTTT
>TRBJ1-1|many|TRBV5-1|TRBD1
CASRLTGGDAEAFF
TGCGCCAGCAGACTTACAGGGGGCGACGCTGAAGCTTTCTTT
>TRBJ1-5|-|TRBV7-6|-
CASSLQGWNKPLHF
TGTGCCAGCAGCCTACAGGGATGGAATAAGCCCCTGCATTTT
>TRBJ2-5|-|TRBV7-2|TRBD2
CASSLDPSGGMETQYF
TGTGCCAGTAGCTTAGATCCTAGCGGGGGAATGGAGACCCAGTACTTC
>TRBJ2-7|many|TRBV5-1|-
CASSLDPGTYEQYF
TGCGCCAGCAGCTTGGACCCAGGAACCTACGAGCAGTACTTC
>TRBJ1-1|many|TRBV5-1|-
CASSFRANTEAFF
TGCGCCAGCAGCTTCAGGGCCAACACTGAAGCTTTCTTT
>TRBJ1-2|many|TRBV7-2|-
CASSLVSDNYGYTF
TGTGCCAGCAGCTTAGTGTCAGATAACTATGGCTACACCTTC
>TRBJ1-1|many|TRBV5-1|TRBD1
CASSRQGARDTEAFF
TGCGCCAGCAGTCGGCAGGGGGCGAGAGACACTGAAGCTTTCTTT
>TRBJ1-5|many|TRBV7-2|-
CASSLQGLEPQHF
TGTGCCAGCAGCTTACAGGGCCTGGAGCCCCAGCATTTT
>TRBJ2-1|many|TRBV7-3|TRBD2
CASSLSSGGANEQFF
TGTGCCAGCAGCTTAAGTAGCGGGGGGGCCAATGAGCAGTTCTTC
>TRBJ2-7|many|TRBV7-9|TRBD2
CASSFGGASYEQYF
TGTGCCAGCAGCTTCGGGGGGGCCTCCTACGAGCAGTACTTC
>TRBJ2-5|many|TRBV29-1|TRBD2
CSVRRGTSSQETQYF
TGCAGCGTTCGACGCGGGACTAGCAGTCAAGAGACCCAGTACTTC
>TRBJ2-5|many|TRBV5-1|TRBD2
CASSPGLAEETQYF
TGCGCCAGCAGCCCCGGTCTAGCGGAAGAGACCCAGTACTTC
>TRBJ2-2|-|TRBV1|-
CTGRAYRDRRKTGELFF
TGCACCGGTCGTGCTTATCGGGACAGGAGAAAAACCGGGGAGCTGTTTTTT